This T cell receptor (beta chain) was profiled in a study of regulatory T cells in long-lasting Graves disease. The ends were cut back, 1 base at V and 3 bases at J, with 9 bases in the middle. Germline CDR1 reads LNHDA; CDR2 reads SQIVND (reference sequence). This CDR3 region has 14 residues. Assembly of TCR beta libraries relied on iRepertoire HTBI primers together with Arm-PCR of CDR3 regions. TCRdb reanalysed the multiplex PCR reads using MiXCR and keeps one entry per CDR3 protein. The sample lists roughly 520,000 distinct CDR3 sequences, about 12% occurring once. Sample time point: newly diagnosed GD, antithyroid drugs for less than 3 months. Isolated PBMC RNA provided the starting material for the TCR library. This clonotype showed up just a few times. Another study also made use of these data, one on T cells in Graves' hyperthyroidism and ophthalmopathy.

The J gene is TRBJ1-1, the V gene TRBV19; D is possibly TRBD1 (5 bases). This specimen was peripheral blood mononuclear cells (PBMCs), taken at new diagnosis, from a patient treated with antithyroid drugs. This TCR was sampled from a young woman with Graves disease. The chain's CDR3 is CASSIGGVDTEAFF. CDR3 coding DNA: TGTGCCAGTAGTATAGGGGGGGTCGACACTGAAGCTTTCTTT. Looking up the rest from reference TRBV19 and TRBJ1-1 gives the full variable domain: DGGITQSPKYLFRKEGQNVTLSCEQNLNHDAMYWYRQDPGQGLRLIYYSQIVNDFQKGDIAEGYSVSREKKESFPLTVTSAQKNPTAFYLCASSIGGVDTEAFFGQGTRLTVV.